A single T cell receptor beta chain is shown here with its context. Its antigen is unknown. The data belong to a study of cytomegalovirus exposure and HLA in healthy donors. For the study at large: An earlier analysis found 120 million or so unique TCR beta sequences from roughly 170 million T cells. The study's findings and limits: Cytomegalovirus association was listed for approximately 150 TCR beta chains. HLA alleles showed associations with around 15,000 TCR beta sequences in a later analysis, at a 0.05 false discovery rate.

CDR3 length: 14 amino acids. Germline assignment: CDR1 SGDLS and CDR2 YYNGEE. The V and J ends lost 6 bases and 1 base respectively, with 13 bases between them. PCR employed 60 Vbeta and 13 Jbeta primers. Libraries were prepared by immunoSEQ multiplex PCR; TCRdb keeps only in-frame clonotypes and omits some of them. The repertoire has 150,000 to 200,000 clones, around 86% of them found once; the top ten carry less than 2.5%. V gene TRBV9 combines with J gene TRBJ1-1; possibly TRBD1 for D (6 bases). The sequence was collected from a male donor in good health and CMV-seronegative. Sequencing used PBMCs. The CDR3 DNA reads as TGTGCCAGCACGCTTGGGGGCAAGAACACTGAAGCTTTCTTT. As protein: CASTLGGKNTEAFF.